This passage covers 30 T cell receptor beta chains from one sample sequenced in a study of blood T cell repertoires in COVID-19. Sequenced by immunoSEQ multiplex PCR; TCRdb stores in-frame clones only, minus some. The table lists approximately 150,000 clones, approximately 91% of them singletons. The specimen was peripheral blood. The receptors were gathered from a man between 65 and 79 years old with acute or convalescent COVID-19.

The V call is TRBV7-8, the J call TRBJ2-7; the match to TRBD1 covers 11 bases. The CDR3 has 16 residues. CDR1 is SGHVS, CDR2 FQNEAQ, per germline. Trimming at V came to 5 bases and at J to 7 bases, leaving 13 bases not matched to a gene. The CDR3 region has the DNA TGTGCCAGCAGCCCCCTGTTAGGACAGGGGGCCGTTGAGCAGTACTTC. It specifies CASSPLLGQGAVEQYF.

The chain has TRBV5-1 and TRBJ1-2; a weak D match, TRBD1 (6 bases). Trimming stripped 2 bases from V and 4 bases from J, with 9 bases between. CDR1 SGHRS and CDR2 YFSETQ come from the germline V gene. The length of the CDR3 is 13 residues. DNA of the CDR3: TGCGCCAGCAGCTTTACACAGGGCTATGGCTACACCTTC. Translation gives CASSFTQGYGYTF.

The chain joins TRBV7-2 to TRBJ1-1; 9 bases line up with TRBD1. The CDR3 sequence is 15 residues long. From germline, CDR1 is SGHTA and CDR2 FQGNSA. Unmatched junction bases numbered 9, after V lost 5 bases and J lost 5 bases. The CDR3 nucleotides are TGTGCCAGCAGCCCATGGGGTGGACAGGGGACTGAAGCTTTCTTT. It specifies CASSPWGGQGTEAFF.

The V and J genes are TRBV24-1 and TRBJ2-1; 8 nucleotides line up with TRBD2. The germline V gene encodes CDR1 KGHDR and CDR2 SFDVKD. This CDR3 comprises 17 residues. Trimming cost V 1 base and J 0 bases; bases outside gene matches: 4. The CDR3 bases are TGTGCCACCAGTGATTTTCTGGCGGGAGGCTCCTACAATGAGCAGTTCTTC. Its protein product is CATSDFLAGGSYNEQFF.

The V gene is TRBV2, the J gene TRBJ1-5; possible D gene TRBD1, 5 bases. The germline gives CDR1 SNHLY, CDR2 FYNNEI. The germline V and J ends were trimmed by 6 bases and 3 bases, with 12 bases remaining between them. This CDR3 is built from 14 residues. CDR3 in amino acids: CASSVTDTNQPQHF. The DNA for the CDR3 is TGTGCCAGCAGCGTGACAGATACCAATCAGCCCCAGCATTTT.

The chain has TRBV25-1 and TRBJ1-4; no clear D gene. The CDR3 is 16 residues long. V lost 4 bases, J lost 4 bases, and 16 bases lay in between. Per the germline V gene, CDR1 is MGHDK and CDR2 is SYGVNS. CDR3 coding DNA: TGTGCCAGCAGTGTCCCCCTTGGGCCGGTTAATGAAAAACTGTTTTTT. This codes for CASSVPLGPVNEKLFF.

This clone was detected once. The chain couples TRBV30 to TRBJ1-2, with 9 bases lining up with TRBD1. The CDR3 length is 17 residues. Trimming removed 3 bases from V and 0 bases from J; junction bases left unmatched: 11. Germline V gene data show CDR1 as GTSNPN and CDR2 as SVGIG (reference sequence). This CDR3 is CAWSGTGLIPSNYGYTF. In DNA, the CDR3 is TGTGCCTGGAGCGGGACAGGGTTGATTCCTTCTAACTATGGCTACACCTTC.

The chain carries TRBV30 and TRBJ2-5; 11 bases align to TRBD2. CDR1 is GTSNPN, CDR2 SVGIG, per germline (reference sequence). V was clipped by 2 bases and J by 6 bases; unmatched bases: 2. The CDR3 is 13 residues long. The CDR3 coding sequence is TGTGCCTGGAGTCTAGCGGGAGGCCAGACCCAGTACTTC. This codes for CAWSLAGGQTQYF.

This chain joins TRBV3-1 (or the pseudogene TRBV3-2) and TRBJ2-1; TRBD2 matches at 7 bases. Germline CDR1 LGHDT, CDR2 YNNKEL (reference sequence). The CDR3 covers 15 residues. With V trimmed by 4 bases and J by 10 bases, 13 bases remained unmatched. CDR3 DNA sequence: TGTGCCAGCAGCCGCACCGGGGGAGGGCCCCGGGAGCAGTTCTTC. Its protein product is CASSRTGGGPREQFF.

The chain has TRBV7-8 and TRBJ2-7; a possible D gene is TRBD1 (6 bases). The CDR3 totals 18 residues. V lost 2 bases, J lost 1 base, and 21 bases lay in between. CDR1 is SGHVS, CDR2 FQNEAQ, per germline. In DNA, the CDR3 is TGTGCCAGCAGCTTATTGTGGCAGGGGCCTCCCTATTCCTACGAGCAGTACTTC. Encoded protein: CASSLLWQGPPYSYEQYF.

This clone was counted once. The chain carries TRBV5-1 and TRBJ2-7; maybe TRBD1 (5 bases). Trimming took off 2 bases at V and 12 bases at J, with 27 bases between the two ends. Looked up from germline, CDR1 is SGHRS and CDR2 is YFSETQ. This CDR3 spans 16 amino acids. The CDR3 coding sequence is TGCGCCAGCAGCTTAAATTTTGGGGCCCGAACTACAAGCCTGTACTTC. It translates to CASSLNFGARTTSLYF.

The gene calls are TRBV6-5 and TRBJ1-6; 9 positions agree with TRBD1. The ends lost 2 bases at V and 10 bases at J; junction bases unmatched: 6. Germline V CDR1 and CDR2: MNHEY, SVGAGI. The CDR3 is 15 amino acids. The CDR3 sequence is CASSYGGQGSSPLHF. Here the CDR3 DNA reads TGTGCCAGCAGTTACGGAGGACAGGGGTCCTCACCCCTCCACTTT.

This chain links TRBV9 with TRBJ2-3, with D possibly being TRBD1 (6 bases). Germline V CDR1 and CDR2: SGDLS, YYNGEE. Between the trimmed V and J ends, which lost 0 bases and 5 bases, there was a span of 13 bases. The CDR3 covers 15 residues. The DNA for the CDR3 is TGTGCCAGCAGCGTAGCTCAGGGGTATAGAGATACGCAGTATTTT. It specifies CASSVAQGYRDTQYF.

This clone appeared a single time. The chain combines TRBV19 with TRBJ1-4; 8 bases align to TRBD1. V was clipped by 6 bases and J by 7 bases; unmatched bases: 10. CDR1 is LNHDA and CDR2 is SQIVND in the germline V gene (reference sequence). This CDR3 contains 15 residues. For the CDR3, the DNA is TGTGCCAGTAGCCCCTACGACAGGGGAGGTGAAAAACTGTTTTTT. Its protein is CASSPYDRGGEKLFF.

This clone showed up just a few times. V is TRBV2 and J is TRBJ1-2, with 7 bases fitting TRBD1. Trimming took 6 bases from V and 4 from J; bases not matched to a gene: 8. CDR3 length equals 14 residues. Germline CDR1 reads SNHLY; CDR2 reads FYNNEI. CDR3 loop: CASRDRDSPYGYTF. CDR3 in DNA: TGTGCCAGCAGGGACCGGGACAGCCCCTATGGCTACACCTTC.

This chain joins TRBV30 and TRBJ2-1; 10 bases line up with TRBD1. This CDR3 comprises 14 residues. Germline CDR1 is GTSNPN and CDR2 is SVGIG (reference sequence). V shed 3 bases and J 14 bases; nucleotides not matched to a gene: 13. CDR3 loop: CAWRTATGGVPKFF. The CDR3 DNA follows: TGTGCCTGGAGAACTGCGACAGGGGGCGTCCCGAAGTTCTTC.

This clone has a handful of counts. The chain employs TRBV3-1 (or the pseudogene TRBV3-2) and TRBJ2-7, with TRBD2 matching 7 bases. With 3 bases clipped from V and 6 bases from J, the junction kept 8 bases outside the gene matches. In germline, CDR1 is LGHDT, CDR2 YNNKEL (reference sequence). The CDR3 consists of 14 residues. The CDR3 DNA is TGTGCCAGCAGCCACGACTCTTGGGGGGGCGAGCAGTACTTC. Its protein product is CASSHDSWGGEQYF.

This chain uses TRBV24-1 with TRBJ2-1; TRBD2 matches 7 bases. V was clipped by 6 bases and J by 4 bases; unmatched bases: 5. The CDR3 is 14 amino acids. Germline CDR1 and CDR2: KGHDR and SFDVKD. In DNA form, the CDR3 reads TGTGCCACCAGTCGGTGGGAGGGATACAATGAGCAGTTCTTC. Protein: CATSRWEGYNEQFF.

As for this clone: This sample includes further DNA sequences coding for the same CDR3. V gene TRBV7-3 combines with J gene TRBJ1-1; D is ambiguous. CDR3 size: 13 residues. The ends were cut back, 2 bases at V and 1 base at J, with 5 bases in the middle. Germline values: CDR1 SGHTA, CDR2 FQGTGA. The CDR3 loop reads CASSLGQNTEAFF. CDR3 in DNA: TGTGCCAGCAGCTTAGGGCAGAACACTGAAGCTTTCTTT. Using reference TRBV7-3 and TRBJ1-1 for the parts outside the CDR3, the full variable domain is GAGVSQTPSNKVTEKGKYVELRCDPISGHTALYWYRQSLGQGPEFLIYFQGTGAADDSGLPNDRFFAVRPEGSVSTLKIQRTERGDSAVYLCASSLGQNTEAFFGQGTRLTVV.

The chain recombines TRBV19 with TRBJ2-2; D is perhaps TRBD2 (6 bases). The CDR3 has 15 residues. The V end lost 3 bases, the J end lost 6 bases, and 14 bases lay between the germline ends. In germline, CDR1 is LNHDA, CDR2 SQIVND (reference sequence). The DNA for the CDR3 is TGTGCCAGTAGTATCTTCCAGGGAGGAGCCGGGGAGCTGTTTTTT. It yields the protein CASSIFQGGAGELFF.

This chain connects TRBV2 to TRBJ1-5; 7 bases align to TRBD1. This CDR3 is 16 amino acids long. J gave up 4 bases and V 5 bases, and 11 bases lay outside the gene matches. From germline, CDR1 is SNHLY and CDR2 FYNNEI. The CDR3, as DNA: TGTGCCAGCAGTTTGGCACAGGGGAGAGGAAATCAGCCCCAGCATTTT. This codes for CASSLAQGRGNQPQHF.

The CDR3 sequence: CASSLTHSPNEQFF. For the CDR3, the DNA is TGCGCCAGCAGCTTGACCCACTCGCCTAATGAGCAGTTCTTC. J is TRBJ2-1 and V is TRBV5-1; D gene uncertain. The V end lost 1 base, the J end lost 7 bases, and 12 bases lay between the germline ends. CDR3 length: 14 amino acids. CDR1 and CDR2 from the germline V gene are SGHRS and YFSETQ.

V and J are TRBV5-1 and TRBJ2-7, with D perhaps TRBD1 (6 bases). Germline values: CDR1 SGHRS, CDR2 YFSETQ. This CDR3 has 13 amino acids. The V end lost 4 bases, the J end lost 0 bases, and 8 bases lay between the germline ends. The CDR3 region is CASSTGTSYEQYF. In nucleotides, the CDR3 is TGCGCCAGCAGCACAGGGACCTCCTACGAGCAGTACTTC.

The V gene is TRBV19, the J gene TRBJ1-5, with D hard to call. V was cut by 2 bases and J by 4 bases, with 12 bases left in between. Germline CDR1 and CDR2: LNHDA and SQIVND (reference sequence). There are 15 residues in the CDR3. The CDR3 loop reads CASSITPGLNQPQHF. Here the CDR3 DNA reads TGTGCCAGTAGTATAACTCCGGGTCTAAATCAGCCCCAGCATTTT. The full variable domain, rest sourced from reference TRBV19 and TRBJ1-5, is DGGITQSPKYLFRKEGQNVTLSCEQNLNHDAMYWYRQDPGQGLRLIYYSQIVNDFQKGDIAEGYSVSREKKESFPLTVTSAQKNPTAFYLCASSITPGLNQPQHFGDGTRLSIL.

The V and J genes are TRBV9 and TRBJ2-3, with 11 bases aligning to TRBD1. The CDR3 covers 18 residues. V lost 0 bases, J lost 2 bases, and 8 bases stayed unmatched. The germline V gene has CDR1 SGDLS and CDR2 YYNGEE. CDR3 nucleotide sequence: TGTGCCAGCAGCGTAGGTTCAGGGACAGGGGGGAACACAGATACGCAGTATTTT. Its protein is CASSVGSGTGGNTDTQYF.

The rearrangement joins TRBV10-1 to TRBJ2-1; possible D gene TRBD1, 7 bases. CDR1 is WNHNN, CDR2 SYGVQD, per germline (reference sequence). V lost 4 bases and J lost 4, with 8 bases in between. The CDR3 loop spans 13 amino acids. This CDR3 reads CASSAGGYNEQFF. CDR3 in DNA: TGCGCCAGCAGTGCAGGGGGGTACAATGAGCAGTTCTTC.

This chain uses TRBV5-4 with TRBJ1-2; TRBD1 aligns across 7 bases. The germline gives CDR1 SGHNT, CDR2 YYREEE (reference sequence). The CDR3 has 15 residues. The junction had 8 bases not matched to a gene; V was cut back by 2 bases and J by 4 bases. DNA for the CDR3: TGTGCCAGCAGCTTAAAGGCAGGGGGAAGCTATGGCTACACCTTC. Its protein product is CASSLKAGGSYGYTF.

The rearrangement links TRBV5-1 to TRBJ1-2; D is ambiguous. CDR3 length equals 15 residues. The V and J ends lost 6 bases and 7 bases respectively, with 22 bases between them. CDR1 is SGHRS and CDR2 is YFSETQ in the germline V gene. This CDR3 is CASNNLLGGEAGYTF. CDR3 sequence (DNA): TGCGCCAGCAACAATCTGCTGGGCGGGGAAGCTGGCTACACCTTC.

V is TRBV9 and J is TRBJ1-4; 7 nucleotides align to TRBD1. The CDR3 consists of 16 residues. Trimming took 2 bases from V and 3 from J; bases not matched to a gene: 7. CDR1 and CDR2 (germline): SGDLS, YYNGEE. CDR3 in DNA: TGTGCCAGCAGCGTGAGCCCAGGGGGTGCTAATGAAAAACTGTTTTTT. This codes for CASSVSPGGANEKLFF.

The V gene is TRBV5-1, the J gene TRBJ1-1; TRBD1 matches at 11 bases. The CDR3 runs to 14 residues. With 2 bases clipped from V and 4 bases from J, the junction kept 1 base outside the gene matches. The germline gives CDR1 SGHRS, CDR2 YFSETQ. This chain's CDR3 is CASSFGTGGTEAFF. The DNA for the CDR3 is TGCGCCAGCAGCTTCGGGACAGGGGGCACTGAAGCTTTCTTT.